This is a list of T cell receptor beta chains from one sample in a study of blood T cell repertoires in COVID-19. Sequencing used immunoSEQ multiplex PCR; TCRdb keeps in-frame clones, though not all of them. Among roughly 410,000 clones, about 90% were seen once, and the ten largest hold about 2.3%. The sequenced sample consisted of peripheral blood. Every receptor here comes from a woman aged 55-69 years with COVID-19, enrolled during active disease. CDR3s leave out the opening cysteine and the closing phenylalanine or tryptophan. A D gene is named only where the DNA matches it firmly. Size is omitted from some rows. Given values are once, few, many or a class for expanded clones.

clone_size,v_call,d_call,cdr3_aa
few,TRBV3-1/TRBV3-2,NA,ASSQIPQANYGYT
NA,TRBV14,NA,ASNLRRENEQF
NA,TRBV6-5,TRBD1,ASTPGQGGTEAF
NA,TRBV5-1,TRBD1,ASSSSMTGYGTEAF
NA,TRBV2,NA,ASNPGTYSNQPQH
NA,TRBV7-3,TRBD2,ASSLNPAGGPDTQY
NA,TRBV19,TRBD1,ASSTGTGGYNEQF
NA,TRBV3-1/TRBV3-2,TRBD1,ASSHAEGAGGYT
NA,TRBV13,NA,ASTKGRAGATF
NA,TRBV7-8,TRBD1,ASSLNTGQVNNEQF